The clone carrying this T cell receptor (beta chain) was seen only a few times. Antigen: not known. These data belong to a study of identical twins. Broader study findings: Partly confounded zero-insertion analyses could result from invariant MAIT and iNKT cells. The authors drew conclusions from cross-sectional statistical analysis rather than following the same donors. Within cord blood, abundant beta clonotypes carried fewer insertions, but memory repertoires showed no such trend.

The length of the CDR3 is 14 residues. The V end lost 3 bases, the J end lost 8 bases, and 11 bases lay between the germline ends. After template switching added a universal primer site, the resulting cDNA carried unique molecular identifiers. TCRdb recomputed calls from the 5' RACE reads with MiXCR, one row per CDR3 protein. This table holds 1.5 million or so distinct CDR3 sequences, roughly 35% found once. Source material: cord blood. The chain joins TRBV12-3 or TRBV12-4 to TRBJ1-6; D remains unclear. The receptor comes from a newborn girl in good health. The DNA of the CDR3 is TGTGCCAGCAGTTTTATGGCAAGGGATTCACCCCTCCACTTT. Its protein is CASSFMARDSPLHF.